One and the same sample provided the 4 T cell receptor beta chains below, sequenced in a study of molecular identifiers for immune sequencing clone quantification. TCRdb analysed the PCR reads with MiXCR anew, one entry per CDR3 protein. The sample shows around 470,000 distinct CDR3 sequences, about 25% of them seen only once. The specimen was naive CD8+ T cells from blood, with Jurkat cell RNA spiked in. Described subset: FACS-sorted CD8+CD4-CCR7+CD45RA+ naive T cells. All receptors derive from a human donor in good health. Some libraries in this study had Jurkat cell RNA spiked in.

The V gene is TRBV20-1, the J gene TRBJ1-5; no firm D call. The V and J ends lost 0 bases and 4 bases respectively, with 7 bases between them. The germline gives CDR1 DFQATT, CDR2 SNEGSKA (reference sequence). CDR3 length equals 13 residues. The CDR3 sequence is CSAREGVNQPQHF. The DNA for the CDR3 is TGCAGTGCTAGAGAGGGTGTAAATCAGCCCCAGCATTTT.

The chain uses TRBV19 and TRBJ2-2; D gene ambiguous. Per germline, CDR1 LNHDA and CDR2 SQIVND (reference sequence). With 5 bases removed from V and 6 bases from J, the gap between germline ends came to 10 bases. The CDR3 length is 13 residues. For the CDR3, the DNA is TGTGCCAGTAGTCCGAACGCAGCCGGGGAGCTGTTTTTT. Translated, it gives CASSPNAAGELFF.

This clonotype has at least ten counts. V usage is TRBV7-2 and J usage is TRBJ2-7, with 8 bases that match TRBD1. The CDR3 is 14 amino acids. Losses at the gene ends were 5 bases for V and 3 bases for J; bases not matched to a gene: 6. The germline V gene encodes CDR1 SGHTA and CDR2 FQGNSA. CDR3 bases: TGTGCCAGCAGCGGCCGGGACAGGTACTACGAGCAGTACTTC. This translates into CASSGRDRYYEQYF.

Many counts were recorded for this clonotype. This chain connects TRBV4-3 to TRBJ2-3; D is unclear. V gave up 0 bases and J gave up 2 bases, with 9 bases separating them. In germline, CDR1 is LGHNA, CDR2 YSLEER. The CDR3 sequence is 15 residues long. The chain's CDR3 is CASSQDREDTDTQYF. For the CDR3, the DNA is TGCGCCAGCAGCCAAGATCGCGAGGACACAGATACGCAGTATTTT.